This is a list of T cell receptor beta chains from one sample in a study of blood T cell repertoires in COVID-19. The assay was immunoSEQ multiplex PCR, and TCRdb's table has in-frame clones only and misses some. The data contain roughly 180,000 clones, around 85% of them singletons. The sequenced material came from peripheral blood. These receptors all come from a man in his 60s who had recovered from COVID-19. Both conserved end residues are part of each CDR3. The D gene is left open where the match is weak. Size is stated for part of the rows, as once, few or many counts, or as a class when the clone is expanded.

V	J	D	size	CDR3	DNA
TRBV30	TRBJ2-5	.	.	CAWSPDSAETQYF	TGTGCCTGGAGTCCGGACAGTGCAGAGACCCAGTACTTC
TRBV20-1	TRBJ2-3	.	.	CSARDSDTQYF	TGCAGTGCTAGAGACTCGGATACGCAGTATTTT
TRBV7-9	TRBJ1-2	.	.	CASSLGEFYGYTF	TGTGCCAGCAGCTTAGGGGAGTTCTATGGCTACACCTTC
TRBV6-6	TRBJ1-2	.	.	CASSSLIEGYTF	TGTGCCAGCAGTTCCCTTATCGAGGGCTACACCTTC
TRBV24-1	TRBJ2-2	TRBD1	.	CATSDTGAGDTGELFF	TGTGCCACCAGTGATACAGGGGCAGGTGACACCGGGGAGCTGTTTTTT
TRBV6-5	TRBJ1-2	TRBD1	.	CASSYSKGQGPYGYTF	TGTGCCAGCAGTTACTCGAAAGGACAGGGACCCTATGGCTACACCTTC
TRBV24-1	TRBJ2-7	.	.	CASWGVSSYEQYF	TGTGCCTCGTGGGGGGTTAGCTCCTACGAGCAGTACTTC
TRBV5-4	TRBJ2-6	.	.	CASSDGGGANVLTF	TGTGCCAGCAGCGACGGCGGGGGGGCCAACGTCCTGACTTTC
TRBV19	TRBJ2-6	TRBD1	.	CASETGGVSGANVLTF	TGTGCCAGTGAGACAGGGGGCGTCTCTGGGGCCAACGTCCTGACTTTC
TRBV7-9	TRBJ1-2	TRBD1	.	CASSLGQDGGYTF	TGTGCCAGCAGCTTGGGACAGGATGGTGGCTACACCTTC
TRBV27	TRBJ1-4	.	.	CASRHLNEKLFF	TGTGCCAGCAGACACCTTAATGAAAAACTGTTTTTT
TRBV7-3	TRBJ1-1	TRBD1	few	CASSSAGQGASGAFF	TGTGCCAGCAGCTCAGCGGGACAGGGGGCGTCTGGAGCTTTCTTT
TRBV7-9	TRBJ2-7	TRBD1	.	CASSNRGQGGYEQYF	TGTGCCAGCAGCAACCGGGGACAGGGGGGCTACGAGCAGTACTTC
TRBV25-1	TRBJ1-1	.	few	CASSERSEAFF	TGTGCCAGCAGTGAAAGGAGTGAAGCTTTCTTT
TRBV5-5	TRBJ1-4	.	.	CASSITQGFLEKLFF	TGTGCCAGCAGCATAACACAGGGATTTTTGGAAAAACTGTTTTTT
TRBV6-5	TRBJ1-6	.	.	CASRRQNNSPLHF	TGTGCCAGCAGGAGACAGAATAATTCACCCCTCCACTTT
TRBV5-1	TRBJ2-1	.	.	CASSQTGSYNEQFF	TGCGCCAGCAGCCAGACAGGTTCCTACAATGAGCAGTTCTTC
TRBV2	TRBJ1-5	.	.	CASRPGVSNQPQHF	TGTGCCAGCCGGCCGGGGGTAAGCAATCAGCCCCAGCATTTT
TRBV7-2	TRBJ2-4	.	.	CASSLGSAKNIQYF	TGTGCCAGCAGCTTAGGTTCGGCCAAAAACATTCAGTACTTC
TRBV19	TRBJ2-6	TRBD1	.	CASRDRGISGANVLTF	TGTGCCAGCCGGGACAGGGGGATCTCTGGGGCCAACGTCCTGACTTTC
TRBV7-2	TRBJ1-6	TRBD1	.	CASSFGDRGRSPLHF	TGTGCCAGCAGCTTTGGGGACAGGGGACGGTCACCCCTCCACTTT
TRBV9	TRBJ2-3	TRBD1	.	CASSLTGGWDTQYF	TGTGCCAGCAGCCTGACAGGGGGCTGGGATACGCAGTATTTT
TRBV27	TRBJ1-1	.	.	CASTSAGGMAFF	TGTGCCAGCACGTCGGCCGGGGGTATGGCTTTCTTT
TRBV4-1	TRBJ1-4	TRBD1	.	CASSRDRQRDEKLFF	TGCGCCAGCAGCCGGGACAGGCAGCGGGATGAAAAACTGTTTTTT
TRBV18	TRBJ2-2	.	.	CASSEQGRGTGELFF	TGTGCCAGCTCAGAACAGGGACGGGGCACCGGGGAGCTGTTTTTT
TRBV11-2	TRBJ1-1	TRBD1	.	CASKKRTGENTEAFF	TGTGCCAGCAAAAAAAGGACAGGGGAGAACACTGAAGCTTTCTTT
TRBV19	TRBJ1-1	.	.	CASSMGGALNTEAFF	TGTGCCAGTAGTATGGGGGGGGCCCTGAACACTGAAGCTTTCTTT
TRBV5-1	TRBJ1-3	.	.	CASSLAGAAGNTIYF	TGCGCCAGCAGCTTGGCTGGGGCGGCTGGAAACACCATATATTTT
TRBV18	TRBJ1-2	.	once	CASSPSPVGGYGYTF	TGTGCCAGCTCTCCTTCCCCCGTAGGAGGCTATGGCTACACCTTC
TRBV29-1	TRBJ2-2	.	.	CSVRVTGELFF	TGCAGCGTCCGGGTCACGGGGGAGCTGTTTTTT
TRBV5-1	TRBJ1-1	.	.	CASTPGGLMNTEAFF	TGCGCCAGCACCCCGGGGGGGCTCATGAACACTGAAGCTTTCTTT
TRBV7-9	TRBJ2-6	.	.	CASSLVQTTSGANVLTF	TGTGCCAGCAGCTTGGTTCAGACAACCTCTGGGGCCAACGTCCTGACTTTC
TRBV9	TRBJ1-6	TRBD1	.	CASSVAIGDSNNSPLHF	TGTGCCAGCAGCGTAGCGATTGGGGACAGTAATAATTCACCCCTCCACTTT
TRBV27	TRBJ2-7	.	.	CASSRRPDSSYEQYF	TGTGCCAGCAGTCGGCGTCCGGACAGCTCCTACGAGCAGTACTTC